This T cell receptor beta chain was identified during a study of T cell responses to AZD1222 COVID-19 vaccine. Produced via immunoSEQ multiplex PCR; TCRdb's table is partial and in-frame only. The sample consists of 150,000 to 200,000 clones, roughly 94% of them appearing once. The CDR3 spans 15 residues. V dropped 6 bases and J dropped 7 bases, with 19 bases sitting between them. Germline-derived CDR1 and CDR2 are MNHEY and SMNVEV (reference sequence). This sequence was found in an adult who received the AZD1222 COVID-19 vaccine. The starting material was peripheral blood, obtained 28 days after the second AZD1222 dose. The chain is built from TRBV27 and TRBJ1-5; the D is unclear. CDR3 in DNA: TGTGCCAGCAGCCACCGGCCTTCCTCAGTGCAGCCCCAGCATTTT. Protein product: CASSHRPSSVQPQHF.